This T cell receptor (beta chain) was captured in a study of T cells expressing NK-cell markers. Background on the study: All TCR beta repertoires analysed originated from sorted CD3+CD56+NKG2C+, CD3+CD56+NKG2C- and CD3+CD56-NKG2C+ T cells.

The V gene's germline CDR1 is DFQATT and CDR2 SNEGSKA (reference sequence). The CDR3 has 13 residues. On this clonotype: Its antigen is unidentified.

Regarding the study as a whole: The CD3+CD56-NKG2C+ fraction of a few donors was also led by these clonotypes.

From its re-call of the 5' RACE reads, TCRdb lists each CDR3 protein once, without DNA. The sample's table shows 500,000 to 600,000 distinct CDR3 sequences. Sequences were obtained from blood T cells: a sorted CD56 or NKG2C T cell subset, CD4+ or CD8+ T cells, or bulk PBMC T cells (not recorded which). The V call is TRBV20-1, the J call TRBJ2-7. This clonotype was sampled from a man aged 18 to 30 in good health. CDR3 loop: CSARDWPNYEQYF.